This T cell receptor (beta chain) stems from a study of CD8+ T cells in alopecia areata. At the level of the study: Tofacitinib treatment spanned 6 to 18 months, with 6 months off drug afterward. General study findings and limits: Patients shared TCRs less clearly than mice did, possibly for HLA-related reasons. Tofacitinib significantly reduced both scalp clonality and expanded CD8+ clones among the top 100.

After isolation, RNA underwent reverse transcription to generate cDNA as the sequencing template. The repertoire was sequenced with immunoSEQ multiplex PCR; TCRdb's copy has only in-frame clones and lacks some. The sample records about 210,000 clones, roughly 56% being singletons. Treatment defined: oral pan-JAK inhibitor, 5-10 mg twice daily. Peripheral blood, together with lesional scalp punch biopsies, was collected from alopecia areata patients. The V end lost 0 bases, the J end lost 4 bases, and 9 bases lay between the germline ends. CDR1 and CDR2 (germline): GTSNPN, SVGIG (reference sequence). The CDR3 loop spans 13 amino acids. Details on this clone: Its specificity is unknown.

Here the sequenced sample was CD4+ T cells sorted from blood, taken at week 4, from a patient treated with tofacitinib. The sequence was obtained from a human donor with alopecia areata. The V call is TRBV30, the J call TRBJ1-2; no clear D gene. CDR3 DNA: TGTGCCTGGAGTGTACCTAGGGCCTATGGCTACACCTTC. As protein: CAWSVPRAYGYTF. Full variable domain (rest looked up from reference TRBV30 and TRBJ1-2): SQTIHQWPATLVQPVGSPLSLECTVEGTSNPNLYWYRQAAGRGLQLLFYSVGIGQISSEVPQNLSASRPQDRQFILSSKKLLLSDSGFYLCAWSVPRAYGYTFGSGTRLTVV.